The present T cell receptor (beta chain) was sequenced within a study of CD8 T cells in Susac syndrome. Findings and caveats of the study: Acknowledgment was made by the study that its TCR sequencing and HLA analysis involved a relatively small number of individuals.

The multiple sclerosis controls were treatment-naive patients with relapsing-remitting disease that was stable or active. Bulk CD8+ and CD4+ cells came from magnetic negative isolation; CD8+ TEMRA by FACS. This CDR3 contains 14 residues. Trimming stripped 7 bases from V and 1 base from J, with 13 bases between. Germline V gene sequence: CDR1 MDHEN, CDR2 SYDVKM. Reverse transcription of roughly 0.45 to 1 ug RNA used random hexamers. The CDR3 of TCR beta was amplified by immunoSEQ multiplex PCR across 54 Vbeta and 13 Jbeta. One entry per CDR3 protein results from TCRdb running MiXCR on the immunoSEQ multiplex PCR reads. This sample has 150,000 or so distinct CDR3 sequences; about 94% occur once, and the top ten carry around 0.21%. On this clonotype itself: As yet, its antigen is unknown.

Sequences were obtained from CD8+ T cells from PBMCs. This receptor was obtained from a human donor with multiple sclerosis. J is TRBJ1-1 and V is TRBV28; maybe TRBD1 (5 bases). CDR3 residues: CASTPRGRNTEAFF. CDR3 sequence (DNA): TGTGCCAGCACCCCGAGGGGTCGGAACACTGAAGCTTTCTTT.